This T cell receptor beta chain stems from a study of shared clonotypes between healthy human individuals (dated by TCRdb to 2020 to 2021). Notes on the research overall: A couple of women and three men aged 18 to 49 years were included in the cohort. For each donor, CD4 naive and CD4 memory were each run on three plates, CD8 naive on two plates, and CD8 memory on one plate. Blood TCR repertoires of roughly five healthy adults were deeply sequenced to estimate repertoire size and the extent of clonotype sharing between individuals. Libraries were prepared and TCR repertoires were sequenced by different laboratories using diverse techniques, in order to increase sequencing depth and limit assay-specific biases. Between about 0.85 and 8.9 billion PBMCs per donor were obtained by leukapheresis.

Comment on this clone: It lacks a known antigen. Base qualities are not provided; no much larger clone lies one nucleotide away.

At the junction V is shortened by 4 bases and J by 5 bases, with 9 bases in between. The CDR3 runs 12 residues from the cysteine to the phenylalanine. Only the CDR3 region is kept as DNA, spanning 36 bases read in frame from base 1. CDR1 KGHSH and CDR2 LQKENI are derived from the germline V gene. Using the deep immunoSEQ assay, multiplex PCR amplified TCR CDR3 regions from genomic DNA. Extracted genomic DNA from each cell subset was spread evenly across all wells of several immunoSEQ 96-well plates, with each plate serving as a replicate. For sorted subsets, 200 to 250 ng of genomic DNA, equivalent to about 30,000 T cell genomes, went into each replicate PCR. Purified libraries were measured with a Qubit 3.0 fluorometer, size-checked on a Bioanalyzer 2100, and measured again with the KAPA Library Quantification kit. Every immunoSEQ 96-well plate was sequenced on a separate single-read 150-cycle Illumina NextSeq 550 flow cell. The authors' analysis ran thus. Because only junctional sequences without quality scores were contained in the immunoSEQ output, filtering matching that applied to full-length reads could not be performed. To assign V/J genes and CDR3, sequences were annotated against IMGT germline references using PyIR, a Python wrapper for IgBLAST v1.9. Any read was removed if the V/J assignment was weak (E-value above 1e-6), the CDR3 was missing, or the read contained stop codons, out-of-frame junctions, or ambiguous translated residues. V3J clonotypes were defined as sequences sharing the same inferred V gene, J gene, and CDR3 amino acid sequence. Percentage overlap between repertoires was computed as shared unique clonotypes divided by the size of the smaller repertoire. Repertoire richness was assessed with RTK rarefaction, the Chao1 estimator, and Recon v2.1 estimates of unobserved clonotypes. OLGA was used to compute generation probabilities for all TCRbeta clonotypes that the gDNA method yielded from a few donors. The clones in this table, taken by TCRdb from immuneACCESS, are in-frame only. Not every clone is retained; where verified, under half of the shortfall comes from an unresolved V gene, and the cause of the rest is unknown. That table gives V, J and clone size, and the DNA gave D and trimming. The sample has approximately 2,300,000 clones on record, about 90% of them singletons. The ten largest clones capture roughly 0.34% of the sample.

Here is what the overall study found, with its caveats: Because the study included only a small number of donors, the genetic and exposure-history diversity represented was limited. Sampling was restricted to blood, and TCR repertoires in tissues likely differ from the TCR repertoires found in blood. Pairwise subsampling led to the expectation that sequencing depth would affect the degree of clonotype sharing among donors. Sharing across four donors was observed for around 5% of naive CD4, 3.5% of naive CD8, about 2.3% of memory CD4, and about 0.39% of memory CD8 clonotypes. Larger estimated clonotype richness was generally found for naive subsets than for memory subsets. Even with the large sequencing depth, rarefaction of the sorted-subset datasets indicated that sequencing was incomplete. Higher generation probabilities were observed for clonotypes shared by all four sorted-subset donors than for non-shared clonotypes.

The donors were healthy, HIV-negative adults who had no recently reported acute infections or vaccinations. Every donor was a Caucasian adult living in Nashville, Tennessee, USA. CD4+ T cells were enriched through magnetic negative selection, after which naive cells were positively selected on CD45RA and the remaining negative fraction served as the memory subset. Blood was obtained by leukapheresis, after which PBMCs were separated by Ficoll-Histopaque density gradient centrifugation and cryopreserved in liquid nitrogen vapor phase. Analytical flow cytometry was used to check the purity and quantity of each magnetically sorted T cell population. Genomic DNA was isolated from every sorted fraction and measured by UV absorbance on a Nanodrop 2000c.

The sequence derives from a man younger than 35 in good health. Some clones in this sample may be carry-over from other donors' samples. The chain is encoded by TRBV18 joined to TRBJ2-7, with the D gene uncertain. Specimen: naive CD4+ T cells from PBMCs. Reading the label with the study, this specimen's cell subset or site is: CD45RA+ positively selected. The CDR3 in this case is CASSLWDNEQYF. The nucleotide sequence is given as TGTGCCAGCTCACTGTGGGATAACGAGCAGTACTTC.